This T cell receptor (beta chain) is drawn from a study of CD8 T cells in Susac syndrome (dated by TCRdb to the late 2010s). In the study overall: Whether CD8+ T cell activation and differentiation in Susac syndrome was antigen driven was tested using repertoire sequencing.

Peripheral blood CD8+ and CD4+ T cells from healthy donors, Susac syndrome patients and multiple sclerosis patients were profiled using high-throughput TCR beta sequencing. Healthy donors were age- and sex-matched controls. Bulk CD8+ and CD4+ T cells were purified by magnetic negative isolation, while CD8+ TEMRA cells were enriched using FACS. Blood was collected in EDTA tubes and processed within 24 hours, with PBMCs isolated through density gradient centrifugation. PBMCs destined for TCR sequencing were cryopreserved in liquid nitrogen and later thawed in a 37 °C water bath. Purity of sorted or isolated CD4+, CD8+ and CD8+ TEMRA cells was at least 90%. V and J are truncated by 4 bases and 4 bases respectively, leaving an intervening sequence of 7 bases. From the cysteine through the phenylalanine, the CDR3 covers 12 amino acids. Only the CDR3 portion is preserved as DNA: 36 bases, with reading frame beginning at the first base. The germline V gene encodes CDR1 SQVTM and CDR2 ANQGSEA.

RNA was extracted with the RNeasy kit and about 0.5 to 1 ug was reverse transcribed using random hexamers. The immunoSEQ multiplex PCR assay, which covers 54 Vbeta and 13 Jbeta segments, was used to amplify TCR beta CDR3 regions. To correct PCR amplification bias, a synthetic template baseline was used for both primer optimization and computational correction. As for the authors' bioinformatics: Reads were annotated to V, D and J genes according to IMGT and were analyzed with immunoSEQ Analyzer, with only productive sequences retained. Clonality was calculated as one minus the Shannon entropy normalized by log2 of the number of productive unique sequences. For each patient and control, public and private clones were evaluated within the 100 most prevalent clones. A clone was defined as Susac-specific if it was absent from the healthy and MS cohorts, from some 980 published viral clones and from other ImmuneACCESS disease sequences. TCRdb trimmed the raw reads at Q25, called clones with MiXCR and kept productive beta chains. Duplicate CDR3 protein sequences are folded into a single record with the most common DNA and genes. The V and J calls and clone size are TCRdb's, not the authors'. The sample profile shows some 120,000 distinct CDR3 sequences; approximately 96% of them were found once. The ten largest account for under 0.095% of the sample.

Points the paper makes about the study in general: The study acknowledged that relatively few individuals were included in the TCR sequencing and HLA analysis.

Note on this clonotype: Its binding antigen is unknown. There are no base qualities to consult, and no much larger clone falls within one base.

The chain is assembled from TRBV29-1 and TRBJ1-4, with the D gene call left open. Sequenced: CD4+ T cells from PBMCs. The receptor was derived from a human donor in good health. The nucleotides read TGCAGCGTTGGGGGATTTAATGAAAAACTGTTTTTT. The resulting protein is CSVGGFNEKLFF. Supplemented by the reference TRBV29-1 and TRBJ1-4 proteins around the CDR3, the complete variable domain is SAVISQKPSRDICQRGTSLTIQCQVDSQVTMMFWYRQQPGQSLTLIATANQGSEATYESGFVIDKFPISRPNLTFSTLTVSNMSPEDSSIYLCSVGGFNEKLFFGSGTQLSVL.